These 16 T cell receptor beta chains were all obtained from the same sample, sequenced in a study of shared clonotypes between healthy human individuals. Repertoires were generated with immunoSEQ multiplex PCR, while TCRdb's copy carries only in-frame clones and drops some. Of approximately 1.5 million clones listed, 98% to 99% are singletons. Sample: naive CD4+ T cells sorted from blood. Subset meaning: CD45RA+ positively selected. These receptors were collected from a man aged 25-45 years in good health.

This clone appeared once. The chain uses TRBV28 and TRBJ2-7; 13 nucleotides agree with TRBD2. Germline-derived CDR1 and CDR2 are MDHEN and SYDVKM. This CDR3 is built from 17 residues. V trimming: 6 bases; J trimming: 0 bases; junction bases outside the gene matches: 8. The CDR3 loop reads CASRPRTSGRNSYEQYF. The CDR3 nucleotides are TGTGCCAGCAGACCCCGGACTAGCGGGAGAAACTCCTACGAGCAGTACTTC.

This clone came up once. The same CDR3 also results from other DNA sequences found in this sample. J is TRBJ2-2 and V is TRBV5-1; D is unclear. The CDR3 is 13 residues long. Per the germline V gene, CDR1 is SGHRS and CDR2 is YFSETQ. Trimming shortened V by 1 base and J by 8 bases, and 9 bases separated the two germline ends. CDR3 nucleotide sequence: TGCGCCAGCAGCTTGTTCCAGGCTGGGGAGCTGTTTTTT. Its translation: CASSLFQAGELFF. Based on the CDR3 plus reference TRBV5-1 and TRBJ2-2, the full variable domain is KAGVTQTPRYLIKTRGQQVTLSCSPISGHRSVSWYQQTPGQGLQFLFEYFSETQRNKGNFPGRFSGRQFSNSRSEMNVSTLELGDSALYLCASSLFQAGELFFGEGSRLTVL.

V is TRBV11-2 and J is TRBJ1-5, with a possible D match to TRBD1 (5 bases). This CDR3 comprises 17 residues. Germline CDR1 reads SGHAT; CDR2 reads FQNNGV. V gave up 11 bases and J gave up 1 base, with 24 bases separating them. Here the CDR3 reads CAPKLILGTLSNQPQHF. DNA of the CDR3: TGTGCCCCGAAGTTGATTTTAGGGACCCTAAGCAATCAGCCCCAGCATTTT.

The chain combines TRBV7-3 with TRBJ2-3, with TRBD2 as a possible D gene (6 bases). V gave up 5 bases and J gave up 1 base, with 13 bases separating them. Germline V gene lookup returns CDR1 SGHTA and CDR2 FQGTGA. The CDR3 loop spans 15 amino acids. The CDR3 DNA sequence: TGTGCCAGCAGCCCCCTCTCGGGGGGCACAGATACGCAGTATTTT. This sequence encodes CASSPLSGGTDTQYF.

The V gene is TRBV6-5, the J gene TRBJ2-2, with D uncertain. V shed 5 bases and J shed 2 bases, with 12 bases lying between them. The CDR3 has 15 amino acids. The germline CDR1 and CDR2 sequences are MNHEY and SVGAGI. The CDR3 region has the DNA TGTGCCAGCAGTCTTAGAACTGGTAACACCGGGGAGCTGTTTTTT. This gives the protein CASSLRTGNTGELFF.

The chain joins TRBV5-1 to TRBJ2-5; 7 bases are shared with TRBD2. The V gene end was trimmed by 0 bases and the J gene end by 5 bases; junction bases not matched to a gene: 7. Germline lookup yields CDR1 SGHRS and CDR2 YFSETQ. The CDR3 length is 15 residues. In DNA form, the CDR3 reads TGCGCCAGCAGCTTGGTAGGCGGGAGTGGGGAGACCCAGTACTTC. Protein: CASSLVGGSGETQYF.

The chain joins TRBV19 to TRBJ1-1, with a possible D match to TRBD1 (5 bases). Looked up from germline, CDR1 is LNHDA and CDR2 is SQIVND (reference sequence). V was cut by 2 bases and J by 1 base, with 14 bases left in between. The CDR3 sequence is 16 residues long. CDR3 residues: CASSIQGRFTNTEAFF. The CDR3 DNA reads TGTGCCAGTAGTATACAGGGTAGATTTACGAACACTGAAGCTTTCTTT.

This clone was recorded once. J is TRBJ2-5 and V is TRBV5-1; D ambiguous. The CDR3 extends over 14 amino acids. V lost 0 bases and J lost 5, with 11 bases in between. Looked up from germline, CDR1 is SGHRS and CDR2 is YFSETQ. The CDR3 DNA is TGCGCCAGCAGCTTGGCAGGAAGGTCGGAGACCCAGTACTTC. Protein sequence: CASSLAGRSETQYF.

V and J are TRBV5-4 and TRBJ2-5; the match to TRBD1 covers 7 bases. Trimming cost V 0 bases and J 5 bases; bases outside gene matches: 10. Germline V lookup: CDR1 SGHNT, CDR2 YYREEE (reference sequence). The CDR3 sequence is 16 residues long. The CDR3 DNA follows: TGTGCCAGCAGCTTGGGTGGACAGGCCCGGGGCGAGACCCAGTACTTC. This encodes CASSLGGQARGETQYF.

The genes are TRBV11-2 and TRBJ2-7, with D possibly TRBD2 on 5 matching bases. The CDR3 contains 14 residues. The V gene lost 5 bases and the J gene lost 2 bases, with 13 bases spanning the gap. Per the germline V gene, CDR1 is SGHAT and CDR2 is FQNNGV. The CDR3 DNA reads TGTGCCAGCAGCCAAGCGGATAAGACCTACGAGCAGTACTTC. Amino acids: CASSQADKTYEQYF.

The rearrangement joins TRBV6-5 to TRBJ2-1; possible D gene TRBD2, 5 bases. Between the trimmed V and J ends, which lost 2 bases and 6 bases, there was a span of 17 bases. The CDR3 spans 16 residues. Germline lookup yields CDR1 MNHEY and CDR2 SVGAGI. The CDR3 region has the DNA TGTGCCAGCAGTTACGACTTAGCGCCGCCGAGCAATGAGCAGTTCTTC. Protein: CASSYDLAPPSNEQFF.

The chain links TRBV5-8 to TRBJ1-5, with TRBD1 matching 7 bases. The CDR3 sequence is 16 residues long. With V trimmed by 0 bases and J by 3 bases, 6 bases remained unmatched. Germline V gives CDR1 SGHTS, CDR2 YDEGEE. For the CDR3, the DNA is TGTGCCAGCAGCTTGGGTAGGGGGCCCTACAATCAGCCCCAGCATTTT. It codes for CASSLGRGPYNQPQHF. The complete variable domain, with remaining parts taken from reference TRBV5-8 and TRBJ1-5, reads EAGVTQSPTHLIKTRGQQATLRCSPISGHTSVYWYQQALGLGLQFLLWYDEGEERNRGNFPPRFSGRQFPNYSSELNVNALELEDSALYLCASSLGRGPYNQPQHFGDGTRLSIL.

The rearrangement links TRBV28 to TRBJ2-3; D possibly corresponds to TRBD2 (6 bases). The CDR3 is 14 amino acids. V was trimmed by 5 bases and J by 5 bases, leaving 14 bases between them. CDR1 MDHEN and CDR2 SYDVKM come from the germline V gene. CDR3 protein: CASSAPGGVDTQYF. The CDR3 region has the DNA TGTGCCAGCAGTGCCCCCGGGGGAGTAGATACGCAGTATTTT.

V gene TRBV11-3 combines with J gene TRBJ2-3; the D gene is possibly TRBD2 (5 bases). The length of the CDR3 is 15 residues. Trimming left V 0 bases short and J 2 bases short, with 9 bases between. Germline V gene lookup returns CDR1 SGHNT and CDR2 YENEEA. The CDR3 nucleotides read TGTGCCAGCAGCTTAGATCAGCGGACCACAGATACGCAGTATTTT. Encoded protein: CASSLDQRTTDTQYF.

This clone was counted a single time. The gene calls are TRBV5-5 and TRBJ2-7; 11 bases are a match to TRBD2. The CDR3 spans 15 residues. V lost 2 bases and J lost 9; bases outside the gene matches: 10. CDR1 and CDR2 from the germline V gene are SGHKS and YYEKEE (reference sequence). The CDR3 DNA reads TGTGCCAGCAGCTTTCGACTAGCGGGGATCGTGGGGCAGTACTTC. Translating gives CASSFRLAGIVGQYF.

The genes are TRBV5-6 and TRBJ2-1; D might be TRBD2 (7 bases). Trimming left V 7 bases short and J 5 bases short, with 16 bases between. This CDR3 has 14 amino acids. Germline V gives CDR1 SGHDT, CDR2 YYEEEE. The CDR3 DNA reads TGTGCCAGCGGCCCGGGGGGCCGAAACAATGAGCAGTTCTTC. This sequence encodes CASGPGGRNNEQFF.